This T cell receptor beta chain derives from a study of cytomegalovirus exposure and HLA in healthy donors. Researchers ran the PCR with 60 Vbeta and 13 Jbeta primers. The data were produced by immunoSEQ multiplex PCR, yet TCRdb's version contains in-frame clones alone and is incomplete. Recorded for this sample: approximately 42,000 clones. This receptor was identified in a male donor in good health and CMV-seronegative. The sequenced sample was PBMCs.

The DNA for the CDR3 is TGCGCCAGCAGCCCCCAGACTAGCGGTACCTACCAAGAGACCCAGTACTTC. It yields the protein CASSPQTSGTYQETQYF. J is TRBJ2-5 and V is TRBV4-1; TRBD2 aligns across 9 bases. This CDR3 is built from 17 residues. Germline lookup yields CDR1 MGHRA and CDR2 YSYEKL. V trimming: 4 bases; J trimming: 0 bases; junction bases outside the gene matches: 9.